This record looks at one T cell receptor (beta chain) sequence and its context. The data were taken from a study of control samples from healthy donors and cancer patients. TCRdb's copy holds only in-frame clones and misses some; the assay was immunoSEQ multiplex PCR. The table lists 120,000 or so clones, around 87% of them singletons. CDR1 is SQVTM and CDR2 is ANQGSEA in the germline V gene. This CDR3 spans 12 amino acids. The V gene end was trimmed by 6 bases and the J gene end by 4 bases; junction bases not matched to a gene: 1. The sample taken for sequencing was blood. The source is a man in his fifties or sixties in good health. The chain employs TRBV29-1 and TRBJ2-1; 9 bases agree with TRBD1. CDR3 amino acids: CSVGTGYNEQFF. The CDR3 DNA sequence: TGCAGCGTGGGGACAGGGTACAATGAGCAGTTCTTC.